This TCR beta chain was obtained from a study of control samples from healthy donors and cancer patients. V was cut by 3 bases and J by 8 bases, with 13 bases left in between. Germline V CDR1 and CDR2: MDHEN, SYDVKM. The CDR3 covers 14 residues. The method was immunoSEQ multiplex PCR; TCRdb's version includes in-frame clones alone and lacks a portion of them. The data hold roughly 170,000 clones, with around 94% observed a single time. J is TRBJ1-4 and V is TRBV28; weak D call: TRBD1 (6 bases). The clonotype was recovered from a woman aged 18 to 35 in good health. Sequenced input: blood. Here the CDR3 reads CASSFTGREEKLFF. In nucleotides, the CDR3 is TGTGCCAGCAGTTTCACAGGGAGGGAAGAAAAACTGTTTTTT.